A selection of T cell receptor beta chains follows, all from one sample in a study of naive CD8 T cells in extremely preterm neonates. Sequencing was performed with immunoSEQ multiplex PCR; in TCRdb, only in-frame clones are kept and a portion is missing. There are about 7,500 clones in the sample; about 97% occur only once, and around 0.36% lies in the top ten. The specimen sequenced was naive CD8+ T cells from cord blood. The receptors come from a newborn in good health. Both conserved end residues are part of each CDR3. D genes are given only for firm matches. For some rows the clone size is stated as once, few or many, or as a class when expanded; others skip it.

V: TRBV27
D: NA
size: NA
J: TRBJ1-2
DNA: TGTGCCAGCAGTTTATCGAGCCAGGGGCCTGGCTACACCTTC
CDR3: CASSLSSQGPGYTF

V: TRBV5-1
D: NA
size: NA
J: TRBJ2-1
DNA: TGCGCCAGCAGCTCGCTCCGGCTAGGTGGTGAGCAGTTCTTC
CDR3: CASSSLRLGGEQFF

V: TRBV7-2
D: NA
size: NA
J: TRBJ2-3
DNA: TGTGCCAGCAGCTTAGCGGGTGGCGGGGGCACAGATACGCAGTATTTT
CDR3: CASSLAGGGGTDTQYF

V: TRBV9
D: TRBD2
size: NA
J: TRBJ2-7
DNA: TGTGCCAGCAGCCGAAAAGCGGGGGCTCTATACGAGCAGTACTTC
CDR3: CASSRKAGALYEQYF

V: TRBV6-6
D: NA
size: NA
J: TRBJ2-3
DNA: TGTGCCAGCCGAGCGGATACGCAGTATTTT
CDR3: CASRADTQYF

V: TRBV7-7
D: NA
size: NA
J: TRBJ2-2
DNA: TGTGCCGTCCAGGCGAACACCGGGGAGCTGTTTTTT
CDR3: CAVQANTGELFF

V: TRBV19
D: NA
size: NA
J: TRBJ2-5
DNA: TGTGCCAGTAGTATCGGGAGCACACAAGAGACCCAGTACTTC
CDR3: CASSIGSTQETQYF

V: TRBV6-1
D: TRBD1
size: NA
J: TRBJ2-1
DNA: TGTGCCAGCAGTGGCGATCCAGGGGGCGCCTACAATGAGCAGTTCTTC
CDR3: CASSGDPGGAYNEQFF

V: TRBV7-2
D: NA
size: NA
J: TRBJ2-4
DNA: TGTGCCAGCAGCTTAGCGGGACAAATAGCCAAAAACATTCAGTACTTC
CDR3: CASSLAGQIAKNIQYF

V: TRBV21-1
D: NA
size: NA
J: TRBJ1-2
DNA: TGTGCCAGCAGCAAAGAAAGAGGGAGGTATGGCTACACCTTC
CDR3: CASSKERGRYGYTF

V: TRBV9
D: NA
size: few
J: TRBJ1-2
DNA: TGTGCCAGCAGCGTAGAGGGGGGGGGCTGGGGCTACACCTTC
CDR3: CASSVEGGGWGYTF

V: TRBV7-2
D: NA
size: NA
J: TRBJ1-1
DNA: TGTGCCAGCAGCTTCACGGGCACTGAAGCTTTCTTT
CDR3: CASSFTGTEAFF

V: TRBV4-2
D: TRBD1
size: NA
J: TRBJ2-1
DNA: TGTGCCAGCAGCCAAGAGTTGGGACAGGGCTCCTACAATGAGCAGTTCTTC
CDR3: CASSQELGQGSYNEQFF

V: TRBV29-1
D: TRBD1
size: once
J: TRBJ2-7
DNA: TGCAGCGTTGAAGTTGGGGACAGGTCGTCCTACGAGCAGTACTTC
CDR3: CSVEVGDRSSYEQYF

V: TRBV9
D: TRBD2
size: NA
J: TRBJ2-1
DNA: TGTGCCAGCAGCGCCAGCGGGGTAGGCAACAATGAGCAGTTCTTC
CDR3: CASSASGVGNNEQFF

V: TRBV13
D: TRBD2
size: NA
J: TRBJ2-3
DNA: TGTGCCAGCAGCTCGCTTACTAGCGGGGCCACAGATACGCAGTATTTT
CDR3: CASSSLTSGATDTQYF

V: TRBV6-5
D: TRBD1
size: NA
J: TRBJ2-7
DNA: TGTGCCAGCAGTTACGGACAGGCCCCCTACGAGCAGTACTTC
CDR3: CASSYGQAPYEQYF

V: TRBV11-2
D: NA
size: NA
J: TRBJ2-2
DNA: TGTGCCAGCAGCTTGGGGCCCGGGGAGCTGTTTTTT
CDR3: CASSLGPGELFF

V: TRBV9
D: NA
size: NA
J: TRBJ1-2
DNA: TGTGCCAGCAGCGGGGCCCCGAGCTATGGCTACACCTTC
CDR3: CASSGAPSYGYTF

V: TRBV9
D: TRBD1
size: few
J: TRBJ2-3
DNA: TGTGCCAGCAGCGATACGCGGGACAGGGCAGATACGCAGTATTTT
CDR3: CASSDTRDRADTQYF

V: TRBV7-6
D: TRBD2
size: NA
J: TRBJ2-1
DNA: TGTGCCAGCAGTCGTTCTAGCGGAGTTTACAATGAGCAGTTCTTC
CDR3: CASSRSSGVYNEQFF

V: TRBV30
D: TRBD2
size: NA
J: TRBJ2-3
DNA: TGTGCCTGGAGTCCAGCGGGGGTTAGCACAGATACGCAGTATTTT
CDR3: CAWSPAGVSTDTQYF

V: TRBV5-1
D: TRBD1
size: NA
J: TRBJ1-4
DNA: TGCGCCAGCAGCTTGGGGGACAGAATTTCAACTAATGAAAAACTGTTTTTT
CDR3: CASSLGDRISTNEKLFF

V: TRBV16
D: TRBD1
size: NA
J: TRBJ1-5
DNA: TGTGCCAGCAGCCAACTGGACAGGGGTGATCAGCCCCAGCATTTT
CDR3: CASSQLDRGDQPQHF

V: TRBV21-1
D: NA
size: NA
J: TRBJ1-2
DNA: TGTGCCAGCAGCAAAGTCTCGCGGGGTGGTGGCTACACCTTC
CDR3: CASSKVSRGGGYTF

V: TRBV7-3
D: TRBD2
size: NA
J: TRBJ2-3
DNA: TGTGCCAGCAGCTTAAGCGGGGGAACCGATACGCAGTATTTT
CDR3: CASSLSGGTDTQYF

V: TRBV5-4
D: TRBD1
size: NA
J: TRBJ2-7
DNA: TGTGCCAGCAGCCACAGTACAGGGGCGGGCTACGAGCAGTACTTC
CDR3: CASSHSTGAGYEQYF

V: TRBV5-4
D: TRBD1
size: NA
J: TRBJ2-7
DNA: TGTGCCAGCAGCTTGGGGGACAGGGAATACGAGCAGTACTTC
CDR3: CASSLGDREYEQYF

V: TRBV7-6
D: NA
size: NA
J: TRBJ1-6
DNA: TGTGCCAGCAGCTTAGCGCAGGGATTGAATTCACCCCTCCACTTT
CDR3: CASSLAQGLNSPLHF

V: TRBV2
D: TRBD2
size: NA
J: TRBJ2-7
DNA: TGTGCCAGCAGTAAGGGACTAGCGGGCTACGAGCAGTACTTC
CDR3: CASSKGLAGYEQYF

V: TRBV4-3
D: TRBD2
size: NA
J: TRBJ2-7
DNA: TGCGCCAGCGGACTAGCGGGGGCCTACGAGCAGTACTTC
CDR3: CASGLAGAYEQYF

V: TRBV5-1
D: NA
size: NA
J: TRBJ2-7
DNA: TGCGCCAGCAGCTTGGCCGAGGGACACTCAGAGCAGTACTTC
CDR3: CASSLAEGHSEQYF

V: TRBV5-4
D: NA
size: NA
J: TRBJ2-2
DNA: TGTGCCAGCAGTTTTTCAGGCACCGGGGAGCTGTTTTTT
CDR3: CASSFSGTGELFF

V: TRBV29-1
D: TRBD1
size: NA
J: TRBJ1-2
DNA: TGCAGCGTTCACAGGGGAGGCTATGGCTACACCTTC
CDR3: CSVHRGGYGYTF

V: TRBV13
D: NA
size: NA
J: TRBJ1-2
DNA: TGTGCCAGCAGCTTAGGCAGGGACTATGGCTACACCTTC
CDR3: CASSLGRDYGYTF